This T cell receptor (beta chain) came from a study of CD8 T cells in ankylosing spondylitis. The study's findings and limits: It was reported that disease-linked clones were significantly enriched in matched ankylosing spondylitis synovial fluid.

Quantitative 5'-RACE with molecular barcodes generated TCR beta libraries. TCRdb reanalysed the 5' RACE reads using MiXCR and keeps one entry per CDR3 protein. The profile shows about 130,000 distinct CDR3 sequences, around 7% of them singletons. This clonotype has at least ten counts. Its antigen is currently unknown. CDR1 and CDR2 (germline): ENHRY, SYGVKD. V was trimmed by 10 bases and J by 4 bases, leaving 13 bases between them. This CDR3 is 12 amino acids long. The sequence was obtained from a male donor with ankylosing spondylitis or in good health (not recorded which). The specimen sequenced was blood, either unsorted or a sorted T cell fraction (not recorded which). This chain uses TRBV10-3 with TRBJ1-1, with D uncertain. The DNA for the CDR3 is TGTGCCACCGGTCCCACTGGCACTGAAGCTTTCTTT. Residues: CATGPTGTEAFF.